The following is a TCR beta chain sequence with its context. Its target is not known. These data belong to a study of T-cell memory formation after mild COVID-19. Turning to the study itself: Clusters were largely donor specific. Study results and caveats: A second wave expanding day 15 to 37 was CD4+-biased; contracting clones were balanced. Nothing confirmed that second-wave clones peaking on day 37 were specific for SARS-CoV-2. Pre-infection memory carried some responding clones, suggesting that cross-reactive memory joined.

TCRdb used MiXCR to reprocess the 5' RACE reads, holding one entry per CDR3 protein. The sample has 350,000 to 450,000 distinct CDR3 sequences; roughly 24% are singletons. The TCR sequence derives from an adult woman who had mild COVID-19 (a few samples of this study predate the infection). Cell type and time point are not known. The specimen was PBMCs or a T cell subset sorted from them (not recorded which).

Written as DNA, the CDR3 is TGTGCCAGCAGTCTCTCGTCGGGCTACTACGCCTACGAGCAGTACTTC. Protein product: CASSLSSGYYAYEQYF. The rearrangement joins TRBV28 to TRBJ2-7; no definite D call. Germline V gives CDR1 MDHEN, CDR2 SYDVKM. Trimming cost V 5 bases and J 2 bases, with 19 bases left between them. The CDR3 is 16 amino acids.